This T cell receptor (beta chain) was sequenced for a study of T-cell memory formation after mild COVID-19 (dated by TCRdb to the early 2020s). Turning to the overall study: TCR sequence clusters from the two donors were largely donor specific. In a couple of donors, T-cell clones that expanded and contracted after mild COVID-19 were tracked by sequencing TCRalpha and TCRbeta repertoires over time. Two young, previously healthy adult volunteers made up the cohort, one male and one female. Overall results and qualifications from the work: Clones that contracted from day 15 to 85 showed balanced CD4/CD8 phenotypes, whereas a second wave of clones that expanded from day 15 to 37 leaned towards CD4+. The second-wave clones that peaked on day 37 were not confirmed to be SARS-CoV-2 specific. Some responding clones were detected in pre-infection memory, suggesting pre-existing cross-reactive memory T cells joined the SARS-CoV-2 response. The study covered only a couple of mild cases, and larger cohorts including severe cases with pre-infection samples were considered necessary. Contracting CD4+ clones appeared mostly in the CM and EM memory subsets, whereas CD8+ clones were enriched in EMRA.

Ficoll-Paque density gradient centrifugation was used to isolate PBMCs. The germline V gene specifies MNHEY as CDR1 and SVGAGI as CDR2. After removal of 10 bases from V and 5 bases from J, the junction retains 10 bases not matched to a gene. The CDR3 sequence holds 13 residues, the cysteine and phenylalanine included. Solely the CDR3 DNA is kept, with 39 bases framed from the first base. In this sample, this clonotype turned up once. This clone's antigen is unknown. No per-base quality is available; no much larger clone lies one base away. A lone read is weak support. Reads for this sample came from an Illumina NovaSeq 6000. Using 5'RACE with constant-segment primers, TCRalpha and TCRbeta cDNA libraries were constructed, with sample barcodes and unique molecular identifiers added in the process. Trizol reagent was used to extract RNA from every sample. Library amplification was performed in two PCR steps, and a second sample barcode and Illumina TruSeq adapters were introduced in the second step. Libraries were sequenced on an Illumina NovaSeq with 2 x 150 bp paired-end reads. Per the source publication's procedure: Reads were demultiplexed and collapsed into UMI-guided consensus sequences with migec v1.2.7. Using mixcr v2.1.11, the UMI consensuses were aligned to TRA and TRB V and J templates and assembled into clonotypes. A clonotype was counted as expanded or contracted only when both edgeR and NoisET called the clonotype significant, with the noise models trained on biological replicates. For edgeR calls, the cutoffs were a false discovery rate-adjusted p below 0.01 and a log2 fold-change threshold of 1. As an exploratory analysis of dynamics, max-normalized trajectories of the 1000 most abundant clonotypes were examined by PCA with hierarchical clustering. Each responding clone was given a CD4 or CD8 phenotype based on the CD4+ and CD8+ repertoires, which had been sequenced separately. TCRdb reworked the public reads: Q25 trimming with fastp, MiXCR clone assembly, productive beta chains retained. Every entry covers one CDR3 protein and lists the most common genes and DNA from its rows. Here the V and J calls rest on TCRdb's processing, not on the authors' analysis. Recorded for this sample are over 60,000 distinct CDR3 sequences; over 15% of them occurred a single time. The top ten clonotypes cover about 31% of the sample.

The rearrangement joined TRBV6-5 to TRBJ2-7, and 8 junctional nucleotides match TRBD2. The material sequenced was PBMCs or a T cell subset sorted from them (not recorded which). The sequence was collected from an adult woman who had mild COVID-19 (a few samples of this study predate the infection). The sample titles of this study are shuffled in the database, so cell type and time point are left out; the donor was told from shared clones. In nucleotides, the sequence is TGTGCCACCGCGACGGGAGGGCCGCACGAGCAGTACTTC. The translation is CATATGGPHEQYF.